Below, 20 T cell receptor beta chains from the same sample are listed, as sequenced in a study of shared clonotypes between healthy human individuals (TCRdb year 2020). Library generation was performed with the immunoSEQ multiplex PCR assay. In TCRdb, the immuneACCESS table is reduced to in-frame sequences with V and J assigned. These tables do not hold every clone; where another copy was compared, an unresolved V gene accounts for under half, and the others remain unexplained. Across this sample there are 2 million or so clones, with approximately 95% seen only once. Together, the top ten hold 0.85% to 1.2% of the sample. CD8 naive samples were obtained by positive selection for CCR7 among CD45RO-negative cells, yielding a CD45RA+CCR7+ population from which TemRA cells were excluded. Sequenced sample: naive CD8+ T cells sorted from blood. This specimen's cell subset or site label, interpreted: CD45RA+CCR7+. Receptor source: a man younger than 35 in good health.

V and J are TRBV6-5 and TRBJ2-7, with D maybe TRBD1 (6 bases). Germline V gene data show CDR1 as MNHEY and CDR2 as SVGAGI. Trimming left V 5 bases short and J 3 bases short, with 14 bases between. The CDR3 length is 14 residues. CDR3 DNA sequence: TGTGCCAGCAGTCCCAGGGGACAATACTACGAGCAGTACTTC. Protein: CASSPRGQYYEQYF.

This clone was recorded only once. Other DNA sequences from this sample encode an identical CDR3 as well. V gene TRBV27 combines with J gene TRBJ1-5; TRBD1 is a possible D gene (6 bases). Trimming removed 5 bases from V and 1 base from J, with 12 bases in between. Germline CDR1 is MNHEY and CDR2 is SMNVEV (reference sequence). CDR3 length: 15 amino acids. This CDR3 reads CASSPRGGSNQPQHF. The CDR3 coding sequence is TGTGCCAGCAGTCCCCGGGGGGGCAGCAATCAGCCCCAGCATTTT.

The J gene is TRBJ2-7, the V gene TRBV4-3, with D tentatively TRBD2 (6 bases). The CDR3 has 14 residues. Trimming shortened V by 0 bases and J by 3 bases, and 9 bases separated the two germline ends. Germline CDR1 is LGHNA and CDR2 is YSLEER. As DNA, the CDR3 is TGCGCCAGCAGCCAAGAAGACGGGAGCTACGAGCAGTACTTC. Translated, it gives CASSQEDGSYEQYF.

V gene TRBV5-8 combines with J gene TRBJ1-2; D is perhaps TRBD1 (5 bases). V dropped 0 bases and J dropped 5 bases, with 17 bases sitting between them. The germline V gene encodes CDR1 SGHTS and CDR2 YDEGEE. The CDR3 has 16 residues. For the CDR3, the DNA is TGTGCCAGCAGCTTGGGGGGACCTATTCACTCTTATGGCTACACCTTC. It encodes CASSLGGPIHSYGYTF.

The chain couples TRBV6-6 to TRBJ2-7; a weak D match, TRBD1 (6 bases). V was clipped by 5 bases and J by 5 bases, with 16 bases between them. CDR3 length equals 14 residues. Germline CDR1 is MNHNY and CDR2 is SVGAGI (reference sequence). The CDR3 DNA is TGTGCCAGCAGTCCACAGGGAGAGGGACACGAGCAGTACTTC. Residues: CASSPQGEGHEQYF.

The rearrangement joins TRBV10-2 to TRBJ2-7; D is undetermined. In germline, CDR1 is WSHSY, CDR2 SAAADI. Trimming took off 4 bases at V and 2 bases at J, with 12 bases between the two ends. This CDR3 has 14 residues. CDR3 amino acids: CASSAAGQTYEQYF. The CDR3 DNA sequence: TGCGCCAGCAGTGCTGCCGGCCAGACCTACGAGCAGTACTTC.

The CDR3 DNA is TGTGCCAGCAGCTTTTCACAGGGGGCCAAGAACACTGAAGCTTTCTTT. This sequence encodes CASSFSQGAKNTEAFF. The rearrangement links TRBV7-9 to TRBJ1-1; TRBD1 aligns across 9 bases. The CDR3 runs to 16 residues. Per the germline V gene, CDR1 is SEHNR and CDR2 is FQNEAQ (reference sequence). The ends lost 3 bases at V and 1 base at J; junction bases unmatched: 6.

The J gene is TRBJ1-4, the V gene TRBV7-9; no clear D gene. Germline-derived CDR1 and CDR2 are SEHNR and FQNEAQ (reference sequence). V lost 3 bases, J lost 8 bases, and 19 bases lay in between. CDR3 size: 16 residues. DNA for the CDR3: TGTGCCAGCAGCTTTACAAAGGAGCTCCATTTAGAAAAACTGTTTTTT. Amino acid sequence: CASSFTKELHLEKLFF.

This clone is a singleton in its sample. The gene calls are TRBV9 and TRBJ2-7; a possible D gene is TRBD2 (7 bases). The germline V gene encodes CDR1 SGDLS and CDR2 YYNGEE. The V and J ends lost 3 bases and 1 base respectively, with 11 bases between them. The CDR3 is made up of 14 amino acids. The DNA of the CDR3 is TGTGCCAGCAGCGAGGGGGGGCTATCCTACGAGCAGTACTTC. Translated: CASSEGGLSYEQYF.

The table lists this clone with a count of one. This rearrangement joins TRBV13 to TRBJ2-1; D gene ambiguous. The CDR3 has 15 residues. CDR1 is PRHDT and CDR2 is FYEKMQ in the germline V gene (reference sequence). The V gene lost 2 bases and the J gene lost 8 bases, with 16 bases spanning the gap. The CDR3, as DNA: TGTGCCAGCAGCTTACTGAGCGAGAAGTTCGATGAGCAGTTCTTC. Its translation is CASSLLSEKFDEQFF.

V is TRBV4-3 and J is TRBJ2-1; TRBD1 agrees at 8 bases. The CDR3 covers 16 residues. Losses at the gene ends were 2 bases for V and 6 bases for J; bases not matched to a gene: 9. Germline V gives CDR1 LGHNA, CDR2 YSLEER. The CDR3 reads CASSQLGTGRFNEQFF. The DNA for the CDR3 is TGCGCCAGCAGCCAACTCGGGACAGGTAGATTCAATGAGCAGTTCTTC.

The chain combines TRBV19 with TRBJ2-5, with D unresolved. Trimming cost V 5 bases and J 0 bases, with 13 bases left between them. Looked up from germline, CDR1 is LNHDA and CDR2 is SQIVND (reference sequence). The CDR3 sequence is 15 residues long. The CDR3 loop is CASSYGPRNQETQYF. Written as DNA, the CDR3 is TGTGCCAGTAGTTATGGCCCGAGGAACCAAGAGACCCAGTACTTC.

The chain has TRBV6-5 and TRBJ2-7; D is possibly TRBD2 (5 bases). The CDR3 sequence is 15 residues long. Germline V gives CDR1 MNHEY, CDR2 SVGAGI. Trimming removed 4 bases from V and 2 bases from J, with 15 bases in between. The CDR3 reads CASSSPYSDPYEQYF. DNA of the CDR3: TGTGCCAGCAGTTCTCCTTATAGCGACCCCTACGAGCAGTACTTC.

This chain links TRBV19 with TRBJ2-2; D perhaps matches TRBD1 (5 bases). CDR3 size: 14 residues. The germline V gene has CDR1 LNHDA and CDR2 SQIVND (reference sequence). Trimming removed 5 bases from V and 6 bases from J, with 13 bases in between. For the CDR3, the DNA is TGTGCCAGTAGTTACTCAGGGTTTGCCGGGGAGCTGTTTTTT. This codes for CASSYSGFAGELFF.

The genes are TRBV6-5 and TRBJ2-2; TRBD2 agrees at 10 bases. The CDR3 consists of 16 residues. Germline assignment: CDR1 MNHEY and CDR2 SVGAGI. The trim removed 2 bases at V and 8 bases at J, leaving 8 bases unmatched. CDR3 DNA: TGTGCCAGCAGTTACGGGCTAGCGGGGGAAAGGGGGGAGCTGTTTTTT. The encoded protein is CASSYGLAGERGELFF.

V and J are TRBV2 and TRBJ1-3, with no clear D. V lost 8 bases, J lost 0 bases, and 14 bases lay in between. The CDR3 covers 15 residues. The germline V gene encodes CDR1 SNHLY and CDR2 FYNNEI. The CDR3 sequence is CASETGISSGNTIYF. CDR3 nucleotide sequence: TGTGCCAGCGAAACGGGGATAAGCTCTGGAAACACCATATATTTT.

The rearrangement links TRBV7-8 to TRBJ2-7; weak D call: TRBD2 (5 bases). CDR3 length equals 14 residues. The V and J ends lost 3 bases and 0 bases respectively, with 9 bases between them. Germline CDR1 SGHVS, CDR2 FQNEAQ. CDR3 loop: CASSFTGSSYEQYF. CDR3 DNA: TGTGCCAGCAGCTTCACGGGGAGCTCCTACGAGCAGTACTTC.

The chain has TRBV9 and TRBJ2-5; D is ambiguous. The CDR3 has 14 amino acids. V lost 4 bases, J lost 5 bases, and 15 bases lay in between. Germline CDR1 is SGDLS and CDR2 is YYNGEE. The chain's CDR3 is CASSLDGLVETQYF. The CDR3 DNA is TGTGCCAGCAGCCTCGACGGTTTGGTGGAGACCCAGTACTTC. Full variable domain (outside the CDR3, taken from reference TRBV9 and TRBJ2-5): DSGVTQTPKHLITATGQRVTLRCSPRSGDLSVYWYQQSLDQGLQFLIQYYNGEERAKGNILERFSAQQFPDLHSELNLSSLELGDSALYFCASSLDGLVETQYFGPGTRLLVL.

As DNA, the CDR3 is TGTGCCTGGAGTGTACTCGCGGATCTCCAGTATTTT. Translating it yields CAWSVLADLQYF. The gene calls are TRBV30 and TRBJ2-3; no clear D gene. V lost 0 bases and J lost 12, with 13 bases in between. Germline-derived CDR1 and CDR2 are GTSNPN and SVGIG (reference sequence). This CDR3 has 12 amino acids.

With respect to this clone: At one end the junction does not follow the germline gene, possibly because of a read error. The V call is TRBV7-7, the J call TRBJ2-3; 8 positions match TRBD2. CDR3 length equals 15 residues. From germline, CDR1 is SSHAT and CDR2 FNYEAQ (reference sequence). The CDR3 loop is CASSPRGAPTDTQYF. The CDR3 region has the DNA TGTGCTAGCAGCCCGCGGGGGGCTCCCACAGATACGCAGTATTTT.